This TCR beta chain was recovered during a study of blood T cell repertoires in COVID-19. Study-level information: T cells, B-cell-depleted T cells, or PBMCs supplied cDNA or gDNA.

Original data processing: Estimation of nucleated cell counts was performed using reference gene primer amplification. This table comes from immunoSEQ multiplex PCR, and its TCRdb copy is limited to in-frame clones, with some not included. D and trimming were read from the DNA, whereas the V and J calls and clone size are those reported in that table. This sample has over 130,000 clones; about 83% occur once, and the top ten carry approximately 3%. CDR3 length: 12 residues. Germline V gene data show CDR1 as LNHDA and CDR2 as SQIVND (reference sequence). V shed 5 bases and J shed 9 bases, with 8 bases lying between them.

The J gene is TRBJ1-6, the V gene TRBV19; D unclear. This TCR was recovered from a woman between 50 and 59 years old with acute COVID-19. What was sequenced was PBMCs or T cells enriched from blood (not recorded which). CDR3 nucleotide sequence: TGTGCCAGTAGTGAGAGGGTTTCACCCCTCCACTTT. Protein sequence: CASSERVSPLHF.